This TCR beta chain was identified during a study of shared clonotypes between healthy human individuals. Naive CD4+ cells were CD45RA-selected; the remaining cells were memory. Generated by immunoSEQ multiplex PCR, the TCRdb table keeps only in-frame clones and is missing some. The table lists 800,000 to 1,200,000 clones, around 82% of them singletons. The study's findings and limits: Non-shared clonotypes had lower generation probabilities than clonotypes shared by all four sorted-subset donors.

Notes on this clone: What it recognizes is unknown.

The sequenced sample consisted of memory CD4+ T cells from PBMCs. As to subset: CD45RA-negative fraction. The receptor was isolated from a man between 18 and 29 years old in good health. Some clones in this sample may be carry-over from other donors' samples.

The CDR3 protein is CASSLVFSGMDTQYF. Here the CDR3 DNA reads TGTGCCAGCAGCTTGGTTTTTAGCGGGATGGATACGCAGTATTTT. J is TRBJ2-3 and V is TRBV5-8, with TRBD2 matching over 8 bases. Per the germline V gene, CDR1 is SGHTS and CDR2 is YDEGEE. There are 15 residues in the CDR3. V was pared by 0 bases and J by 6 bases, with 6 bases of the junction left unmatched. Full variable domain (outside the CDR3, taken from reference TRBV5-8 and TRBJ2-3): EAGVTQSPTHLIKTRGQQATLRCSPISGHTSVYWYQQALGLGLQFLLWYDEGEERNRGNFPPRFSGRQFPNYSSELNVNALELEDSALYLCASSLVFSGMDTQYFGPGTRLTVL.